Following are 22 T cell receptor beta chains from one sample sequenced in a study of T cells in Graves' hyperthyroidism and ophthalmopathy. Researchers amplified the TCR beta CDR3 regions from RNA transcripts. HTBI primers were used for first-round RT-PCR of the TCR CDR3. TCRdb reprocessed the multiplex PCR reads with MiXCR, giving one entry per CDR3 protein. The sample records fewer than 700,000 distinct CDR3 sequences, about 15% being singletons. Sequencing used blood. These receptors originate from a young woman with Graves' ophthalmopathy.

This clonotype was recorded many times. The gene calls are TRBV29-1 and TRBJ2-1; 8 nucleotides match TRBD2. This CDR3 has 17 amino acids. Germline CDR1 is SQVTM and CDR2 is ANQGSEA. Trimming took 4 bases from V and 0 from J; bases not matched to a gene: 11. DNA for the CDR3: TGCAGCGTTGTAGGTCTAGCGGGTCGAACCTCCTACAATGAGCAGTTCTTC. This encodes CSVVGLAGRTSYNEQFF.

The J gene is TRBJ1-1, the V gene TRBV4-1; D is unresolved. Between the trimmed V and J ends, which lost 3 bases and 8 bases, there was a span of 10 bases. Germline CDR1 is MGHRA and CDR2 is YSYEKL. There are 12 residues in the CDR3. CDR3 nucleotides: TGCGCCAGCAGCCACGGGAGGAGGGAAGCTTTCTTT. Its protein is CASSHGRREAFF.

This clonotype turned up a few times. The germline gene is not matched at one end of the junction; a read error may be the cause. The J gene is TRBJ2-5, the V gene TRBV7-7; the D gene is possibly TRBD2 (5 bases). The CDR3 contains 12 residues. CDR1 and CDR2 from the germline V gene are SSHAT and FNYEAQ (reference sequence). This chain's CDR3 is CASSFPGETQYF. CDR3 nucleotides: TGTGCTAGCAGCTTTCCGGGGGAGACCCAGTACTTC.

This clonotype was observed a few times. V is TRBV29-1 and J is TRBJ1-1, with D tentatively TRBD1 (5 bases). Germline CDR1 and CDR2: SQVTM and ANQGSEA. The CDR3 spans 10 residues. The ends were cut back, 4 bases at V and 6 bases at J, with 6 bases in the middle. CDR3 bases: TGCAGCGTTGGAGGGGCTGAAGCTTTCTTT. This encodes CSVGGAEAFF.

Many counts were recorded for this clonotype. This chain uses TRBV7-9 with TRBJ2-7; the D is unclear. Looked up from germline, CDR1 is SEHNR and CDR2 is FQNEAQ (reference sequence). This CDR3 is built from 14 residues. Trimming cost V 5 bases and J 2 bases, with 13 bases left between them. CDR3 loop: CASSASLPPYEQYF. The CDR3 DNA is TGTGCCAGCAGCGCCTCCCTCCCTCCCTACGAGCAGTACTTC. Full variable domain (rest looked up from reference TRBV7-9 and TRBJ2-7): DTGVSQNPRHKITKRGQNVTFRCDPISEHNRLYWYRQTLGQGPEFLTYFQNEAQLEKSRLLSDRFSAERPKGSFSTLEIQRTEQGDSAMYLCASSASLPPYEQYFGPGTRLTVT.

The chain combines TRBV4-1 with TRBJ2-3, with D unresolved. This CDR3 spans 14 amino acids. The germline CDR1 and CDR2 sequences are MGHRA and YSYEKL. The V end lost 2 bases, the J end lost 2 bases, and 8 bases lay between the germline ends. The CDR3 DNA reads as TGCGCCAGCAGCCAACTGCTAATCACAGATACGCAGTATTTT. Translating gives CASSQLLITDTQYF.

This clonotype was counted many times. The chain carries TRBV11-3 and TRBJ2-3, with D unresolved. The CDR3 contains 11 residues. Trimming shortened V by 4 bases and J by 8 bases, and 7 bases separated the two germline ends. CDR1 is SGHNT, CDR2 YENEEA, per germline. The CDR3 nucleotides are TGTGCCAGCAGCTCTTCCCGTACGCAGTATTTT. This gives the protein CASSSSRTQYF. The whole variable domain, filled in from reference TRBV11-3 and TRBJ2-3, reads EAGVVQSPRYKIIEKKQPVAFWCNPISGHNTLYWYLQNLGQGPELLIRYENEEAVDDSQLPKDRFSAERLKGVDSTLKIQPAELGDSAVYLCASSSSRTQYFGPGTRLTVL.

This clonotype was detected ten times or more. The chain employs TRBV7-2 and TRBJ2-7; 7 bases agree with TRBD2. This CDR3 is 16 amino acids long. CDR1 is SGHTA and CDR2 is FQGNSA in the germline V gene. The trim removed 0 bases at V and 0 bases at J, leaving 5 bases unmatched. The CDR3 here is CASSLAGGPGSYEQYF. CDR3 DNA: TGTGCCAGCAGCTTAGCGGGAGGGCCCGGCTCCTACGAGCAGTACTTC.

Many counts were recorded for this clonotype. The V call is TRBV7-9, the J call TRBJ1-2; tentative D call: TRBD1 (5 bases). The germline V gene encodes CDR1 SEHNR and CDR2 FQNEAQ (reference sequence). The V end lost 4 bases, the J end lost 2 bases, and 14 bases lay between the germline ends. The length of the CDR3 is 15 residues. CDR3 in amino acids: CASSSVGGLNYGYTF. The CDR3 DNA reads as TGTGCCAGCAGCTCGGTCGGGGGACTAAACTATGGCTACACCTTC.

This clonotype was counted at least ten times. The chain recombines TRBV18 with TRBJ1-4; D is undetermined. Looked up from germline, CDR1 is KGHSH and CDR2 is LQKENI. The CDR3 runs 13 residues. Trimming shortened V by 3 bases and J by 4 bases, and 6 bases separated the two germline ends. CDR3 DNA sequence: TGTGCCAGCTCACCGGATGGTAATGAAAAACTGTTTTTT. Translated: CASSPDGNEKLFF.

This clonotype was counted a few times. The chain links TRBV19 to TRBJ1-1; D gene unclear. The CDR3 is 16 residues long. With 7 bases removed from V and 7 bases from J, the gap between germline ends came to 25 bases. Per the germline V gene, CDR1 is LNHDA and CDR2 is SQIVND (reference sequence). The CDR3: CASTTNRAWREIEAFF. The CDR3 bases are TGTGCCAGTACCACAAACCGGGCCTGGAGGGAAATTGAAGCTTTCTTT.

CDR3 protein: CASSLLSGGSLQQYF. The CDR3 DNA reads TGTGCCAGCAGTTTGTTGTCGGGCGGAAGCTTACAGCAGTACTTC. The rearrangement uses TRBV28 and TRBJ2-7, with unresolved D. Germline-derived CDR1 and CDR2 are MDHEN and SYDVKM. This CDR3 region has 15 residues. The V end was cut by 3 bases, the J end by 8 bases, with 20 bases between. The full variable domain, with the rest looked up from reference TRBV28 and TRBJ2-7, is DVKVTQSSRYLVKRTGEKVFLECVQDMDHENMFWYRQDPGLGLRLIYFSYDVKMKEKGDIPEGYSVSREKKERFSLILESASTNQTSMYLCASSLLSGGSLQQYFGPGTRLTVT.

The CDR3 sequence: CASSFGLAGGLETQYF. In DNA form, the CDR3 reads TGTGCCAGCAGCTTCGGACTAGCGGGGGGCTTGGAGACCCAGTACTTC. The rearrangement joins TRBV7-9 to TRBJ2-5; 14 positions match TRBD2. The CDR3 covers 16 residues. The germline V gene has CDR1 SEHNR and CDR2 FQNEAQ (reference sequence). J lost 5 bases, V lost 3 bases, and 5 bases had no gene match.

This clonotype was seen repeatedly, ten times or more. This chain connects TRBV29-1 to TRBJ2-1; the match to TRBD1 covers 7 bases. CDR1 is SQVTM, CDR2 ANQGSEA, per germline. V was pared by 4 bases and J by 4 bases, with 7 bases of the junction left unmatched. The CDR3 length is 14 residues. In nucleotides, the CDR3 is TGCAGCGTTGTAGGGACAGCGTTTTACAATGAGCAGTTCTTC. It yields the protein CSVVGTAFYNEQFF.

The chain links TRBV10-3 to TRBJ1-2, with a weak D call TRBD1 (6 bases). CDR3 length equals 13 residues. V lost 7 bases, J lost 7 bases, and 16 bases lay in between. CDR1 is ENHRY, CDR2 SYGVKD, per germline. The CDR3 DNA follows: TGTGCCATCAACTCGGACAGAGGCCGTGGCTACACCTTC. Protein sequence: CAINSDRGRGYTF.

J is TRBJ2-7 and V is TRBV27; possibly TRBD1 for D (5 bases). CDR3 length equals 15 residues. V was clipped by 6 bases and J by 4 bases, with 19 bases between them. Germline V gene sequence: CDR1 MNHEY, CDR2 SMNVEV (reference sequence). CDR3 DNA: TGTGCCAGCAGACCGAAGGACAACTTACCTTACGAGCAGTACTTC. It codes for CASRPKDNLPYEQYF.

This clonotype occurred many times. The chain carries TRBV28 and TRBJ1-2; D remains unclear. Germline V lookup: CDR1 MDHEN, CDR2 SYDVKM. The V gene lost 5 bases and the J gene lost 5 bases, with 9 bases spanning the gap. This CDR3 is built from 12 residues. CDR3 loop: CASSMIKYGYTF. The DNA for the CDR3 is TGTGCCAGCAGTATGATTAAATATGGCTACACCTTC.

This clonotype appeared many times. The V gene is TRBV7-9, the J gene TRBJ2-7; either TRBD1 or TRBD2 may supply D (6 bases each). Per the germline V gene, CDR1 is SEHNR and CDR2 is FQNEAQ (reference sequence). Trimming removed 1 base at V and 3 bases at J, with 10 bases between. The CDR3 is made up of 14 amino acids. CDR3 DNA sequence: TGTGCCAGCAGCTTAGAAGGGGGAGGCTACGAGCAGTACTTC. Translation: CASSLEGGGYEQYF.

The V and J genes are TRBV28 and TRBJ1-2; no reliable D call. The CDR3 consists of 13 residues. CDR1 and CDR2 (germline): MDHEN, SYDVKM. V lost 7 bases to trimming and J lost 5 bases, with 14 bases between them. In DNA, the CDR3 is TGTGCCAGCACCCCCGCCGAAGATTATGGCTACACCTTC. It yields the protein CASTPAEDYGYTF.

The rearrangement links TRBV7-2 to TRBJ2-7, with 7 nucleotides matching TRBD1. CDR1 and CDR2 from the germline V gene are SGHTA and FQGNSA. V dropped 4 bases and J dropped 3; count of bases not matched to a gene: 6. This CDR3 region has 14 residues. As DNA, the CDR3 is TGTGCCAGCAGCTCTATCGGGACAGTCTACGAGCAGTACTTC. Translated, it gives CASSSIGTVYEQYF.

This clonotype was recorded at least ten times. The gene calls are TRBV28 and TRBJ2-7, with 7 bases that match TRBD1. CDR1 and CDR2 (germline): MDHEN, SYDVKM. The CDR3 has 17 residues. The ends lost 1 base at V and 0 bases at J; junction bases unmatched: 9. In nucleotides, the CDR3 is TGTGCCAGCAGTTTATTCCCTCAGGGGGAATACTCCTACGAGCAGTACTTC. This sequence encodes CASSLFPQGEYSYEQYF.

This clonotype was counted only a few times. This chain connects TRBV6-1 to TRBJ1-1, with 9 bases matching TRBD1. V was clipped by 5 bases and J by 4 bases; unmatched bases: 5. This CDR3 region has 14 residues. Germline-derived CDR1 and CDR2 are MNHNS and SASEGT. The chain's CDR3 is CASSSLDRGTEAFF. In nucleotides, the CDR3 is TGTGCCAGCAGTTCCTTGGACAGGGGCACTGAAGCTTTCTTT.